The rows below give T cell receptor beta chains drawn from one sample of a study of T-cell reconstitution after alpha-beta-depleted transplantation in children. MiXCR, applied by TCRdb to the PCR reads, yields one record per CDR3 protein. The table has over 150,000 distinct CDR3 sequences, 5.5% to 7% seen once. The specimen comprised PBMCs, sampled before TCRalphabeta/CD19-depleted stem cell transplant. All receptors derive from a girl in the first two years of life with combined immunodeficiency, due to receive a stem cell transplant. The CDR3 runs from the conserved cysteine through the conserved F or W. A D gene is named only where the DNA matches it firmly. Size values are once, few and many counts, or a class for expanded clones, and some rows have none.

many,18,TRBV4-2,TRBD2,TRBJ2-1,TGTGCCAGCAGCCCCTGGACTAGCGGGAGGGCCGAGGGGGATGAGCAGTTCTTC,CASSPWTSGRAEGDEQFF
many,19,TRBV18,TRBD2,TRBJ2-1,TGTGCCAGCTCACCAACCCCTTCTAGCGGGAGGCGGTCCTACAATGAGCAGTTCTTC,CASSPTPSSGRRSYNEQFF
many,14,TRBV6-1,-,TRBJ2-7,TGTGCCAGCAGTACGACATCCAGGACGTGGGAGCAGTACTTC,CASSTTSRTWEQYF
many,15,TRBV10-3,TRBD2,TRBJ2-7,TGTGCCATCAGTGTCACTGGCGGGAGTTTCAACGAGCAGTACTTC,CAISVTGGSFNEQYF
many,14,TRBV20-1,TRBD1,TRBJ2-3,TGCAGTGCTTCTAAGGACAGGAGCACAGATACGCAGTATTTT,CSASKDRSTDTQYF
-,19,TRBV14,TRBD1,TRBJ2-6,TGTGCCAGCAGCCCCGACCGACAGGGGAGGTACTCTGGGGCCAACGTCCTGACTTTC,CASSPDRQGRYSGANVLTF
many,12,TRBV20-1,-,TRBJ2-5,TGCAGTGGTGGCCGGACTCAGGAGACCCAGTACTTC,CSGGRTQETQYF
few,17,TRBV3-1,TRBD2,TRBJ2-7,TGTGCCTGCAGTCAGAGACTAGCGGGAGGGCCCTCCTACGAGCAGTACTTC,CACSQRLAGGPSYEQYF
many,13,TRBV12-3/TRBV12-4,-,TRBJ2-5,TGTGCCAGCAGTTTAAGGAGAAAAGAGACCCAGTACTTC,CASSLRRKETQYF
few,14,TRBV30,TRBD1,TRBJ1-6,TGTGCCTGGTCTCCGGGACAGTTAAGTTCACCCCTCCACTTT,CAWSPGQLSSPLHF
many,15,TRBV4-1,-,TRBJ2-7,TGCGCCAGCAGCCAACTACCGGGCCTCTCCTACGAGCAGTACTTC,CASSQLPGLSYEQYF
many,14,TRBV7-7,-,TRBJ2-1,TGTGCTAGCAGCTTCGGGGGAGAAGGCAATGAGCAGTTCTTC,CASSFGGEGNEQFF
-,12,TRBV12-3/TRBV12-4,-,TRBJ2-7,TGTGCCAGCAGCTTGACTAGATTCGAGCAGTACTTC,CASSLTRFEQYF
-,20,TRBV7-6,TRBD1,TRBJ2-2,TGTGCCAGCAGCTTAGCCTGGGGACAGGAGCTTACCGCGAACACCGGGGAGCTGTTTTTT,CASSLAWGQELTANTGELFF
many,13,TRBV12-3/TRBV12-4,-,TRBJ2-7,TGTGCCAGCAGTTTGTTCGTAGCTGACGAGCAGTACTTC,CASSLFVADEQYF
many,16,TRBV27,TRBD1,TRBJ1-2,TGTGCCAGCAGTTTATCGGCGGGGCCAGGGGGCTATGGCTACACCTTC,CASSLSAGPGGYGYTF
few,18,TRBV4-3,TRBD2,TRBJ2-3,TGCGCCAGCAGCCAAGAGTTCACTCCGGGGGGTTACACAGATACGCAGTATTTT,CASSQEFTPGGYTDTQYF
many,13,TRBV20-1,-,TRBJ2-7,TGCAGTGCTAGAGACCTGACACGGGACGAGCAGTACTTC,CSARDLTRDEQYF
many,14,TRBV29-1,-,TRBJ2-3,TGCAGCGTTGAAGACGGATATCCCACAGATACGCAGTATTTT,CSVEDGYPTDTQYF
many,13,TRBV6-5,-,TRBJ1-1,TGTGCCAGCAGTTACGGGGTATTGTCTGAAGCTTTCTTT,CASSYGVLSEAFF
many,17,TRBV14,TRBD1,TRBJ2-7,TGTGCCAGCAGCCAAGGGGACAGGGCGCCCCCCCCCTACGAGCAGTACTTC,CASSQGDRAPPPYEQYF
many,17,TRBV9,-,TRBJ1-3,TGTGCCAGCAGCGTAGTCGGGACTGCATTCTCTGGAAACACCATATATTTT,CASSVVGTAFSGNTIYF
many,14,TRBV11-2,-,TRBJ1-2,TGTGCCAGCAGCACGGACTTAGCTAACTATGGCTACACCTTC,CASSTDLANYGYTF
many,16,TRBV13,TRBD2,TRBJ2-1,TGTGCCAGCAGCTTAGAGTCTCTAGCGGGAGTCAATGAGCAGTTCTTC,CASSLESLAGVNEQFF
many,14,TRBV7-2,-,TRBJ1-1,TGTGCCAGCAGCCAAGGGGGGGAGATCACGGAAGCTTTCTTT,CASSQGGEITEAFF
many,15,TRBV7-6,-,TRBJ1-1,TGTGCCAGCAGCCCCCGCCTAGGGAGGCCTGAGAAGGCTTTCTTT,CASSPRLGRPEKAFF
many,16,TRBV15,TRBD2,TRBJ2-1,TGTGCCACCAGCAAAGTAGCGGGGGGGCCAGGGAATGAGCAGTTCTTC,CATSKVAGGPGNEQFF
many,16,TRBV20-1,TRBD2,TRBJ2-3,TGCAGTGCTACATCTAGCGGAGGAGATAGCACAGATACGCAGTATTTT,CSATSSGGDSTDTQYF
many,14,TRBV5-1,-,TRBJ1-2,TGCGCCAGCAGAAACTCGGGGTTGGACTATGGCTACACCTTC,CASRNSGLDYGYTF
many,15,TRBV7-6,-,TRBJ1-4,TGTGCCAGCAGCCACGAACAGGGTTGGAATGAAAAACTGTTTTTT,CASSHEQGWNEKLFF
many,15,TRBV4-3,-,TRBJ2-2,TGCGCCAGCAGCCAAGATCTGGGCCGCACCGGGGAGCTGTTTTTT,CASSQDLGRTGELFF
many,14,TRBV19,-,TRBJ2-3,TGTGCCAGTAGTATTTCCCTAGCCCTAGATACGCAGTATTTT,CASSISLALDTQYF
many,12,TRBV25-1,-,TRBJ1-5,TGTGCCAGCAGTTCGAATGGGGGACATCAGCATTTT,CASSSNGGHQHF
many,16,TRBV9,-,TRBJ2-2,TGTGCCAGCAGCGTAGGCCAGGGTTGGGGGGCCGGGGAGCTGTTTTTT,CASSVGQGWGAGELFF
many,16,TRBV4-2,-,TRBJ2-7,TGTGCCAGCAGCCAGGGTAGCCTAATCTACGTTGTCGAGCAGTACTTC,CASSQGSLIYVVEQYF
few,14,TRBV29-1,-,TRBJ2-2,TGCAGCGTTGAAGAGGGGGCGCAAACCGGGGAGCTGTTTTTT,CSVEEGAQTGELFF
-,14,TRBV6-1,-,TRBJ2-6,TGTGCCAGCAGTGGGACGGCCGGGGCCAACGTCCTGACTTTC,CASSGTAGANVLTF
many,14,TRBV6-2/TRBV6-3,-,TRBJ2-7,TGTGCCAGCACCCCGGGACTGGCTTTCTACGAGCAGTACTTC,CASTPGLAFYEQYF
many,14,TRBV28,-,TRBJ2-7,TGTGCCAGCAGTATAAAGCGGGCGTACTACGAGCAGTACTTC,CASSIKRAYYEQYF
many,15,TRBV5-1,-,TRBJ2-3,TGCGCCAGCAGCTTGGTAGGAACAGACCCAGATACGCAGTATTTT,CASSLVGTDPDTQYF
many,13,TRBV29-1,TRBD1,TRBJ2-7,TGCAGCGTTGGGGACAGGGGAAACTACGAGCAGTACTTC,CSVGDRGNYEQYF
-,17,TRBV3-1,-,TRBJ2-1,TGTGCCAGCAGCCAAGCCCCGCAGGTGGTCTCCTACAATGAGCAGTTCTTC,CASSQAPQVVSYNEQFF
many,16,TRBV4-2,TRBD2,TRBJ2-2,TGTGCCAGCAGCCGCGGGACTAGCGGAAACACCGGGGAGCTGTTTTTT,CASSRGTSGNTGELFF
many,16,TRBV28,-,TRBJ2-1,TGTGCCAGCAGTTTATTCGGGCAGGGTAGTTGGAATGAGCAGTTCTTC,CASSLFGQGSWNEQFF
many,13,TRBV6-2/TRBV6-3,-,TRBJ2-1,TGTGCCAGCCAATACCTGTCGGGCCATGAGCAGTTCTTC,CASQYLSGHEQFF
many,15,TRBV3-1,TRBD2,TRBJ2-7,TGTGCCAGCAGCCAAGCGGGACTAGAGGTCGGCGAGCAGTACTTC,CASSQAGLEVGEQYF
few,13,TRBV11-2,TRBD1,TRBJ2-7,TGTGCCAGCAGCCGGACAGGCGTCTACGAGCAGTACTTC,CASSRTGVYEQYF
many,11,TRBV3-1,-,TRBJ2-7,TGTGCCAGCGGGCCGGGGTACGAGCAGTACTTC,CASGPGYEQYF
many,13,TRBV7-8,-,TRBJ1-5,TGTGCCAGCAGCTTATACCTTTCCCAGCCCCAGCATTTT,CASSLYLSQPQHF
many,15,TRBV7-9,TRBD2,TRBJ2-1,TGTGCCAGCAGCTTAGCCGGGAGGAGTCCGGATGAGCAGTTCTTC,CASSLAGRSPDEQFF